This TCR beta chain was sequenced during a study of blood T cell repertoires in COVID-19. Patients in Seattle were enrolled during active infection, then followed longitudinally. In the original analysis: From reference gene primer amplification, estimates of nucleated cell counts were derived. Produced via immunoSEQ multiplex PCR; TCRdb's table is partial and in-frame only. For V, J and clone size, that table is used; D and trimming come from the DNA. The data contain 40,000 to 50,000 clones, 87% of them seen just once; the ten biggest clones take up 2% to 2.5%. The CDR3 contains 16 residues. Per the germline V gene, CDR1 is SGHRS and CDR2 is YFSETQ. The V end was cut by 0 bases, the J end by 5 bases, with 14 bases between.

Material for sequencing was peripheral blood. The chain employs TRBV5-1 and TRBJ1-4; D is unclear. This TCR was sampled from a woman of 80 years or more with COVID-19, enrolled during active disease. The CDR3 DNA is TGCGCCAGCAGCTTGGCGAAAACTTCGAACAATGAAAAACTGTTTTTT. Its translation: CASSLAKTSNNEKLFF.